One and the same sample provided the 20 T cell receptor beta chains below, sequenced in a study of tumor-infiltrating lymphocytes in primary liver carcinoma. From unsorted bulk tissue weighing about 20-32 mg, DNA and RNA were co-extracted. The input was approximately 500 ng total RNA; TCR beta cDNA was made from it with a constant-region primer. A slightly modified ARM-PCR protocol with three nested multiplex PCR rounds produced these TCR beta libraries. Researchers ran the first two PCR rounds for roughly 10 cycles each with TRBV1-TRBV30 forward primers and a C-beta reverse primer. TCRdb called the multiplex PCR reads again in MiXCR, with one record for every CDR3 protein. There are around 120,000 distinct CDR3 sequences in the sample; roughly 69% occur only once, and roughly 8.8% lies in the top ten. Sequenced: liver tumor tissue from sampling region 1. Stated subset: tumor region T1, superior pole. These receptor sequences come from a woman aged 60 to 75 with primary liver carcinoma and hepatitis B virus infection.

Worth noting for this clonotype: One junction end disagrees with the germline gene, perhaps due to a read error. The V gene is TRBV11-3, the J gene TRBJ1-1; possibly TRBD1 for D (6 bases). This CDR3 is 14 amino acids long. CDR1 SGHNT and CDR2 YENEEA come from the germline V gene. CDR3 sequence: CASSQDSLKTEASF. The CDR3, as DNA: TGTGCCAGCAGCCAGGACAGCTTGAAAACTGAAGCTTCCTTT. Complete variable domain (other parts from reference TRBV11-3 and TRBJ1-1): EAGVVQSPRYKIIEKKQPVAFWCNPISGHNTLYWYLQNLGQGPELLIRYENEEAVDDSQLPKDRFSAERLKGVDSTLKIQPAELGDSAVYLCASSQDSLKTEASFGQGTRLTVV.

This clonotype was seen just once. CDR3: CASSLGVRGSTYNEQFF. For the CDR3, the DNA is TGTGCCAGCAGCTTAGGGGTCCGGGGGAGCACCTACAATGAGCAGTTCTTC. This sequence joins TRBV7-9 and TRBJ2-1; D may be TRBD2 (6 bases). CDR3 length: 17 amino acids. V lost 1 base and J lost 2, with 15 bases in between. Germline loops: CDR1 SEHNR, CDR2 FQNEAQ (reference sequence).

As regards this clonotype: With a much larger clone just one base away, this may be a read error. CDR3 sequence (DNA): TGTGCCAGCACGAAATTTAGGGGGGACACCGGGGAGCTGTTTTTT. Protein product: CASTKFRGDTGELFF. J is TRBJ2-2 and V is TRBV6-1; D may correspond to TRBD1 or TRBD2 (6 bases each). The CDR3 consists of 15 residues. The germline V and J ends were trimmed by 7 bases and 3 bases, with 15 bases remaining between them. CDR1 is MNHNS and CDR2 is SASEGT in the germline V gene.

This clonotype has ten or more counts. V is TRBV5-6 and J is TRBJ2-5; D is uncertain. CDR1 is SGHDT, CDR2 YYEEEE, per germline. CDR3 size: 14 residues. Trimming stripped 2 bases from V and 0 bases from J, with 8 bases between. CDR3 sequence: CASSFMTDQETQYF. In DNA form, the CDR3 reads TGTGCCAGCAGCTTCATGACGGACCAAGAGACCCAGTACTTC.

With respect to this clonotype: A read error may account for a junction end that differs from germline. V gene TRBV5-1 combines with J gene TRBJ1-2; no reliable D call. This CDR3 is built from 20 residues. The V gene's germline CDR1 is SGHRS and CDR2 YFSETQ. In DNA, the CDR3 is TGCGTCAGCAGCTTGGCCGTATCGAACACCCTGAGGGAGCGGTCGGCTGGCTACACCTTC. Its protein product is CVSSLAVSNTLRERSAGYTF. The whole variable domain, remainder taken from reference TRBV5-1 and TRBJ1-2, is KAGVTQTPRYLIKTRGQQVTLSCSPISGHRSVSWYQQTPGQGLQFLFEYFSETQRNKGNFPGRFSGRQFSNSRSEMNVSTLELGDSALYLCVSSLAVSNTLRERSAGYTFGSGTRLTVV.

Regarding this clonotype: A much larger clone is a single base away; this may be a read error. V is TRBV12-3 or TRBV12-4 and J is TRBJ2-1; 9 nucleotides align to TRBD2. The CDR3 has 18 residues. The CDR3 loop reads CAGSLGLARASSYNEQFF. The CDR3 region has the DNA TGTGCCGGCAGCCTTGGACTAGCGCGGGCCAGCTCCTACAATGAGCAGTTCTTC.

Details on this clonotype: At one end, the junction sequence differs from germline, possibly due to a read error. The CDR3 loop reads CASSPGTGGTYEQYF. For the CDR3, the DNA is TGTGCCAGCAGCCCCGGGACCGGGGGCACCTACGAGCAGTATTTC. The chain recombines TRBV11-3 with TRBJ2-7, with D perhaps given as TRBD1 or TRBD2 (6 bases each). Germline V gives CDR1 SGHNT, CDR2 YENEEA. There are 15 residues in the CDR3.

In this sample, this clonotype turned up a few times. A read error may be the cause here, since a much bigger clone is one base away. The chain is built from TRBV7-9 and TRBJ1-2, with D possibly being TRBD1 (5 bases). The CDR3 runs to 13 residues. Germline V gene lookup returns CDR1 SEHNR and CDR2 FQNEAQ (reference sequence). The V and J ends lost 4 bases and 3 bases respectively, with 9 bases between them. The CDR3 bases are TGTGCCAGCAGCTGGCAGGGAGACTATGGCTACACCTTC. This encodes CASSWQGDYGYTF.

In the case of this clonotype: At one end the junction does not follow the germline gene, possibly because of a read error. The chain has TRBV11-2 and TRBJ2-7, with 9 bases fitting TRBD1. The CDR3 runs 16 residues. The germline V gene has CDR1 SGHAT and CDR2 FQNNGV. This chain's CDR3 is CASCLVGTGLSCEQYF. The CDR3 DNA sequence: TGTGCCAGCTGCTTAGTGGGGACAGGGCTATCCTGCGAACAGTACTTC. Full variable domain (rest looked up from reference TRBV11-2 and TRBJ2-7): EAGVAQSPRYKIIEKRQSVAFWCNPISGHATLYWYQQILGQGPKLLIQFQNNGVVDDSQLPKDRFSAERLKGVDSTLKIQPAKLEDSAVYLCASCLVGTGLSCEQYFGPGTRLTVT.

Concerning this clonotype itself: At one of its ends the junction is not consistent with the germline gene, which may arise from a read error. The J gene is TRBJ2-7, the V gene TRBV11-3, with 7 nucleotides matching TRBD2. CDR1 and CDR2 (germline): SGHNT, YENEEA. This CDR3 is built from 14 residues. The CDR3 sequence is CASSLSGREHEQCF. CDR3 nucleotide sequence: TGTGCCAGCAGCTTGAGCGGGCGGGAGCACGAGCAATGCTTC. Filled out from reference TRBV11-3 and TRBJ2-7, the complete variable domain reads EAGVVQSPRYKIIEKKQPVAFWCNPISGHNTLYWYLQNLGQGPELLIRYENEEAVDDSQLPKDRFSAERLKGVDSTLKIQPAELGDSAVYLCASSLSGREHEQCFGPGTRLTVT.

Comments on this clonotype: Germline and junction disagree at one end, which may indicate a read error. This rearrangement joins TRBV6-2 or TRBV6-3 to TRBJ2-1; unclear D gene. The CDR3 has 16 amino acids. Germline values: CDR1 MNHEY, CDR2 SVGEGT. CDR3 in DNA: TGTGCCAGCAGTTACTCGATGTTGACATGGGGTAATAAGCAATTCTTC. Its translation: CASSYSMLTWGNKQFF.

V and J are TRBV28 and TRBJ2-1; 7 bases line up with TRBD1. The V gene end was trimmed by 4 bases and the J gene end by 4 bases; junction bases not matched to a gene: 4. The CDR3 consists of 14 residues. Germline V CDR1 and CDR2: MDHEN, SYDVKM. This CDR3 reads CASSSTGRYNEQFF. Here the CDR3 DNA reads TGTGCCAGCAGTTCGACAGGGCGATACAATGAGCAGTTCTTC.

As for this clonotype: Its ends do not fully match the called genes, so a read error is possible. The rearrangement joins TRBV6-5 to TRBJ2-5; tentatively, D is TRBD2 (5 bases). CDR1 and CDR2 from the germline V gene are MNHEY and SVGAGI. There are 14 residues in the CDR3. CDR3 DNA sequence: TGTGCCAGCAGGGTTACTAGACGTCAAGACACCCAGTACTTC. Protein product: CASRVTRRQDTQYF.

The V and J genes are TRBV11-2 and TRBJ2-3; possible D gene TRBD2, 6 bases. This CDR3 is 15 amino acids long. The V end was cut by 3 bases, the J end by 2 bases, with 12 bases between. Germline V lookup: CDR1 SGHAT, CDR2 FQNNGV. The CDR3 loop is CASSLRGILTDTQYF. Written as DNA, the CDR3 is TGTGCCAGCAGCTTGCGCGGGATCCTCACAGATACGCAGTATTTT.

The gene calls are TRBV7-9 and TRBJ2-1; D might be TRBD1 or TRBD2, each matching 5 bases. Germline V lookup: CDR1 SEHNR, CDR2 FQNEAQ (reference sequence). This CDR3 has 17 residues. The ends were cut back, 2 bases at V and 2 bases at J, with 16 bases in the middle. The CDR3 sequence is CASSLLTGTRTYNEQFF. The CDR3 region has the DNA TGTGCCAGCAGCTTACTTACCGGGACCCGCACCTACAATGAGCAGTTCTTC.

The chain is built from TRBV11-2 and TRBJ2-7; D may be TRBD2 (5 bases). This CDR3 is 15 amino acids long. Trimming shortened V by 6 bases and J by 2 bases, and 17 bases separated the two germline ends. The germline V gene has CDR1 SGHAT and CDR2 FQNNGV. DNA for the CDR3: TGTGCCAGCAGGAAAACTAGTCCCGAGACCTACGAGCAGTACTTC. It translates to CASRKTSPETYEQYF.

V gene TRBV29-1 combines with J gene TRBJ2-1, with D possibly being TRBD2 (6 bases). This CDR3 is 16 amino acids long. V dropped 8 bases and J dropped 3 bases, with 23 bases sitting between them. The germline V gene encodes CDR1 SQVTM and CDR2 ANQGSEA. The CDR3 nucleotides are TGCAGCATCGTTGACCCGGCGGGATCAAACTACAATGAGCAGTTCTTC. Its translation: CSIVDPAGSNYNEQFF.

Ten or more counts support this clonotype. This chain joins TRBV4-2 and TRBJ2-3; D not resolved. The CDR3 spans 12 residues. Germline V CDR1 and CDR2: LGHNA, YNFKEQ. The V and J ends lost 2 bases and 5 bases respectively, with 5 bases between them. The CDR3 DNA follows: TGTGCCAGCAGCCAATTTGAAGATACGCAGTATTTT. It codes for CASSQFEDTQYF.

On this clonotype itself: Here the CDR3 omits its conserved ending phenylalanine or tryptophan, so a read error is the likely source. CDR3 sequence: CANSYSSTGVVTEAFI. As DNA, the CDR3 is TGTGCCAACAGTTACTCGTCGACAGGGGTGGTGACTGAAGCTTTCATT. The chain joins TRBV6-5 to TRBJ1-1; 8 bases agree with TRBD1. Per germline, CDR1 MNHEY and CDR2 SVGAGI. The CDR3 sequence is 16 residues long.

This clonotype has just a few counts. The chain recombines TRBV5-4 with TRBJ2-3; perhaps TRBD2 as D (5 bases). Germline CDR1 SGHNT, CDR2 YYREEE (reference sequence). The CDR3 loop spans 15 amino acids. The ends were cut back, 0 bases at V and 4 bases at J, with 12 bases in the middle. CDR3 nucleotides: TGTGCCAGCAGCTTGGGGGGTGGAGGCGCAGATACGCAGTATTTT. Its protein product is CASSLGGGGADTQYF.